This T cell receptor beta chain is drawn from a study of shared clonotypes between healthy human individuals. Each CD8 memory set brought CD45RO+ cells together with CCR7-negative CD45RA+ TemRA cells. This clone was observed once. Antigen unknown. CDR3 length equals 13 residues. Per germline, CDR1 SGDLS and CDR2 YYNGEE. Trimming shortened V by 0 bases and J by 5 bases, and 7 bases separated the two germline ends. Method: immunoSEQ multiplex PCR; TCRdb's copy keeps in-frame clones and lacks some. The sample lists hundreds of thousands of clones, 80% to 90% occurring once. Study outcomes and limitations: Clonotype sharing among donors likely depends on sequencing depth. In having few donors, the study represented limited genetic and exposure-history diversity. Apart from blood, nothing was sampled; tissue repertoires likely differ.

The chain couples TRBV9 to TRBJ2-3; D might be TRBD1 or TRBD2, each matching 5 bases. The sample consisted of memory CD8+ T cells sorted from blood. The subset here: CD45RO+ cells pooled with CCR7-negative TemRA cells. This sequence originates from a man younger than 35 in good health. The CDR3 region is CASSVGDGDTQYF. CDR3 nucleotides: TGTGCCAGCAGCGTAGGGGACGGAGATACGCAGTATTTT.